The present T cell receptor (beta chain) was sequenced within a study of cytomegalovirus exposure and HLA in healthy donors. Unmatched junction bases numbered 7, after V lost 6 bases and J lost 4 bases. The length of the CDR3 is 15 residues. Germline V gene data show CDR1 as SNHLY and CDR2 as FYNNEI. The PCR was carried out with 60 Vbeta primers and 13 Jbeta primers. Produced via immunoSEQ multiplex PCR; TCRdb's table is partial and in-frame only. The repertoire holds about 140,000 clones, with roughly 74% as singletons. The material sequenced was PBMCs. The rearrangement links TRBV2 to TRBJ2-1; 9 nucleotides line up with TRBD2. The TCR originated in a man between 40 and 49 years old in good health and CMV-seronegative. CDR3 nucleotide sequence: TGTGCCAGCAGGGTACGGAGCGGGGGGTACAATGAGCAGTTCTTC. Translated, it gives CASRVRSGGYNEQFF.